The T cell receptor beta chain described here comes from a study of CD8+CD57+ T cells in acquired aplastic anemia. Across the whole study: Recorded DNA amounts for sorted CD4+ and CD8+ cells had an average of 3.2 ug.

Study-level results: Patients and controls had CD8+ Simpson's diversity values that were not significantly distinct.

The germline gives CDR1 SNHLY, CDR2 FYNNEI. V lost 6 bases and J 4 bases, leaving 16 bases between the germline ends. The CDR3 has 14 residues. For CDR3 and TCR beta VDJ profiling, genomic DNA was the template used. TCRdb passed the reads through MiXCR, listing each CDR3 protein once. The sample carries a few hundred thousand distinct CDR3 sequences, approximately 57% recorded once. This clonotype has at least ten counts. What it binds is not known. This clone may be a read error of a much larger clone one base away. No conserved phenylalanine or tryptophan ends this CDR3, so it is likely a read error. V gene TRBV2 combines with J gene TRBJ2-7; D might be TRBD1 (5 bases). Sequences were obtained from sorted CD4+, CD8+, or CD8+CD57+ T cells (not recorded which) from PBMCs. This clonotype was sampled from a human donor in good health. CDR3 in DNA: TGTGCCAGCAGCCCGACCACATCAGGGTACGAGCAGTACCTC. Amino acids: CASSPTTSGYEQYL.